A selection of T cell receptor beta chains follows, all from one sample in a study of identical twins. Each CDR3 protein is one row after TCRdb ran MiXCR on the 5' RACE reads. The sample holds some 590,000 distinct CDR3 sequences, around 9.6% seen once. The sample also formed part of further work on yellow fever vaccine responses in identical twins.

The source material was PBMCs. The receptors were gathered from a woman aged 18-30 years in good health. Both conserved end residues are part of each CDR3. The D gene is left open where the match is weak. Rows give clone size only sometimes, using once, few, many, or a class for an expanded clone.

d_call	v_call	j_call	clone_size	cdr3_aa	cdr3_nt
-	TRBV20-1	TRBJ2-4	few	CSARSQNIQYF	TGCAGTGCTAGGAGTCAAAACATTCAGTACTTC
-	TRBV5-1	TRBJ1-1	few	CASSLETSMNTEAFF	TGCGCCAGCAGCTTGGAGACATCCATGAACACTGAAGCTTTCTTT
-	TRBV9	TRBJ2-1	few	CASSVAAGGNEQFF	TGTGCCAGCAGCGTAGCTGCCGGAGGCAATGAGCAGTTCTTC
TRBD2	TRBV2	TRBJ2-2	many	CASSVLAGGRNTGELFF	TGTGCCAGCAGTGTCCTCGCGGGCGGGAGAAACACCGGGGAGCTGTTTTTT
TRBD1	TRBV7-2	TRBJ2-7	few	CASSLRGGTWAYEQYF	TGTGCCAGCAGCTTACGAGGGGGCACATGGGCTTACGAGCAGTACTTC
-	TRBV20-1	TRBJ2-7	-	CSARDAATTYEQYF	TGCAGTGCTAGAGATGCGGCAACGACCTACGAGCAGTACTTC
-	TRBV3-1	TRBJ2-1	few	CASSQERGGRRNTRVNEQFF	TGTGCCAGCAGCCAAGAAAGAGGGGGACGGCGGAACACCAGGGTCAATGAGCAGTTCTTC
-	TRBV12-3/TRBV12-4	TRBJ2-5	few	CASSFRDPFQETQYF	TGTGCCAGCAGCTTCCGGGACCCCTTTCAAGAGACCCAGTACTTC
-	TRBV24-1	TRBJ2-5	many	CATRDKEETQYF	TGTGCCACCAGGGATAAAGAAGAGACCCAGTACTTC
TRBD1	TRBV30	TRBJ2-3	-	CALGQADTQYF	TGTGCTTTGGGACAGGCAGATACGCAGTATTTT
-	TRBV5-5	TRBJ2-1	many	CASSLVSTGNEQFF	TGTGCCAGCAGCTTGGTGAGCACGGGCAATGAGCAGTTCTTC
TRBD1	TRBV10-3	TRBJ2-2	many	CAISESTGFDTGELFF	TGTGCCATCAGTGAGTCGACAGGGTTCGACACCGGGGAGCTGTTTTTT
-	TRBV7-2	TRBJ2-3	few	CASSTKAGGTDTQYF	TGTGCCAGCAGCACTAAGGCGGGTGGCACAGATACGCAGTATTTT
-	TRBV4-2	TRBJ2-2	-	CASSPDLGEVTPNTGELFF	TGTGCCAGCAGCCCGGATTTGGGGGAGGTGACGCCGAACACCGGGGAGCTGTTTTTT
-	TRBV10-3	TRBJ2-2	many	CAISDFQGANTGELFF	TGTGCCATCAGTGATTTTCAGGGCGCGAACACCGGGGAGCTGTTTTTT
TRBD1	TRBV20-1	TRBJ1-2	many	CSATGGGSYTF	TGCAGTGCTACAGGGGGAGGTAGCTACACCTTC
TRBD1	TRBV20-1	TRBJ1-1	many	CSAKTGGGTEAFF	TGCAGTGCTAAGACAGGGGGTGGCACTGAAGCTTTCTTT
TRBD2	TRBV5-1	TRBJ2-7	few	CASSLVLAGAAYEQYF	TGCGCCAGCAGCTTGGTTCTAGCGGGGGCCGCCTACGAGCAGTACTTC
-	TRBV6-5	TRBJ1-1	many	CASSYVGVTEAFF	TGTGCCAGCAGTTACGTCGGGGTAACTGAAGCTTTCTTT
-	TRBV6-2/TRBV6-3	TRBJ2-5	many	CASSYSGSGAQETQYF	TGTGCCAGCAGTTACTCGGGTAGCGGAGCACAAGAGACCCAGTACTTC
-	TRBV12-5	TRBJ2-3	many	CASGFNTDTQYF	TGTGCTAGTGGTTTTAATACAGATACGCAGTATTTT
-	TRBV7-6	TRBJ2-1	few	CASVGYNEQFF	TGTGCCAGCGTGGGGTACAATGAGCAGTTCTTC
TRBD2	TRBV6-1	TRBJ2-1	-	CASNQAGREFF	TGTGCCAGCAATCAAGCAGGGAGGGAGTTCTTC
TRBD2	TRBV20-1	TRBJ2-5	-	CSARDVKKGLAGYQETQYF	TGCAGTGCTAGAGATGTTAAGAAAGGGCTAGCGGGGTACCAAGAGACCCAGTACTTC
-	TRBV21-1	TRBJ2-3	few	CASSKGSPLLLPSSTGLGTDTQYF	TGTGCCAGCAGCAAAGGCTCGCCTTTACTCCTCCCCTCATCGACAGGGTTGGGCACAGATACGCAGTATTTT
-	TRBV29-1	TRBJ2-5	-	CSGLGSQETQYF	TGCAGCGGATTAGGTTCCCAAGAGACCCAGTACTTC
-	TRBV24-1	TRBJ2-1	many	CATSDYGGLYNEQFF	TGTGCCACCAGTGATTACGGAGGGCTCTACAATGAGCAGTTCTTC
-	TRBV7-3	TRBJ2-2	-	CASSLKPPQGPNTGELFF	TGTGCCAGCAGCTTAAAGCCCCCCCAGGGACCGAACACCGGGGAGCTGTTTTTT
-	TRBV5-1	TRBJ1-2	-	CASSPSREGGYTF	TGCGCCAGCAGCCCGTCCAGGGAGGGAGGCTACACCTTC
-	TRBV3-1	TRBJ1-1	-	CASSQDYRMNTEAFF	TGTGCCAGCAGCCAAGATTACAGAATGAACACTGAAGCTTTCTTT
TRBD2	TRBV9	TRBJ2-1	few	CASSVVGGWQFF	TGTGCCAGCAGCGTAGTCGGGGGGTGGCAGTTCTTC
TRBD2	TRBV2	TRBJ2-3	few	CASSLLAGGFTDTQYF	TGTGCCAGCAGCCTACTAGCGGGGGGATTCACAGATACGCAGTATTTT
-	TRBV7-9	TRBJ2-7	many	CASSLEATPGYEQYF	TGTGCCAGCAGCTTAGAAGCGACACCCGGCTACGAGCAGTACTTC
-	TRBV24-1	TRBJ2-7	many	CATSDFQGQYF	TGTGCCACCAGTGATTTTCAAGGGCAGTACTTC
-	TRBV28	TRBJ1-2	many	CASRESPQGQHYGYTF	TGTGCCAGCAGGGAGAGCCCACAGGGCCAACACTATGGCTACACCTTC
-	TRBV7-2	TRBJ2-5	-	CASSYRPGETQYF	TGTGCCAGCAGCTACCGTCCGGGAGAGACCCAGTACTTC
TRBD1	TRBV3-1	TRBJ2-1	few	CASSRKAGGEGEQFF	TGTGCCAGCAGCCGGAAGGCAGGGGGCGAGGGTGAGCAGTTCTTC
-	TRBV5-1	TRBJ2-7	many	CASSLSGNSYEQYF	TGTGCCAGCAGCTTAAGCGGAAATTCCTACGAGCAGTACTTC
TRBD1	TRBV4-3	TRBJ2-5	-	CASSQGTGREETQYF	TGCGCCAGCAGCCAAGGGACAGGGCGAGAAGAGACCCAGTACTTC
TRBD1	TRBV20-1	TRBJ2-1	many	CSAHADRGRNEQFF	TGCAGTGCCCACGCGGACAGGGGTCGCAATGAGCAGTTCTTC
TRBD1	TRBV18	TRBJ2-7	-	CASSPGDRPVANTYEQYF	TGTGCCAGCTCACCTGGGGACAGGCCCGTCGCAAATACCTACGAGCAGTACTTC
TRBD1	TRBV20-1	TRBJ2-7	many	CSAREDREPYEQYF	TGCAGTGCTAGAGAGGACAGGGAGCCCTACGAGCAGTACTTC
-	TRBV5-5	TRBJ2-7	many	CASSLDTFSYEQYF	TGTGCCAGCAGCCTAGACACTTTCTCCTACGAGCAGTACTTC
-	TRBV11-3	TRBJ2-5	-	CASSSQGGVGGTQETQYF	TGTGCCAGCAGCTCCCAAGGGGGGGTGGGCGGGACGCAAGAGACCCAGTACTTC
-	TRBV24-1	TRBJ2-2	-	CATSDTRYTGELFF	TGTGCCACCAGTGATACGCGCTACACCGGGGAGCTGTTTTTT